The next 18 T cell receptor beta chains were all read from a single sample in a study of naive and memory T cell subsets. The beta constant-region primer was an equimolar mix of two oligonucleotides covering TRBC1 and TRBC2. Using its own MiXCR run on the UMI-ligation and nested PCR reads, TCRdb lists one record per CDR3 protein. This sample has about 85,000 distinct CDR3 sequences, with roughly 13% found just once. Sequenced: central memory CD4+ T cells from blood. The receptors were gathered from a human donor in good health.

This clonotype was counted ten times or more. The chain employs TRBV10-2 and TRBJ2-7; 7 bases are shared with TRBD2. Germline V CDR1 and CDR2: WSHSY, SAAADI. V shed 0 bases and J 0 bases; nucleotides not matched to a gene: 2. This CDR3 comprises 15 residues. The CDR3 region has the DNA TGCGCCAGCAGTGAGTCAGCGGGAATCTCCTACGAGCAGTACTTC. This translates into CASSESAGISYEQYF.

The rearrangement uses TRBV11-3 and TRBJ2-3, with D perhaps matching TRBD2 (6 bases). The CDR3 sequence is 16 residues long. V dropped 5 bases and J dropped 2 bases, with 17 bases sitting between them. Germline V lookup: CDR1 SGHNT, CDR2 YENEEA. CDR3 sequence: CASSHSRPGATDTQYF. In DNA, the CDR3 is TGTGCCAGCAGCCATTCCCGTCCGGGAGCCACAGATACGCAGTATTTT.

The chain joins TRBV19 to TRBJ2-1; TRBD2 aligns across 8 bases. The V segment lost 6 bases and the J segment 10 bases; nucleotides outside the gene matches: 8. Germline-derived CDR1 and CDR2 are LNHDA and SQIVND (reference sequence). The CDR3 contains 13 residues. The CDR3 DNA is TGTGCCAGTAGCCGAAGTCGGGGGGGCGAGCAGTTCTTC. Translation gives CASSRSRGGEQFF. Full variable domain (remainder filled in from reference TRBV19 and TRBJ2-1): DGGITQSPKYLFRKEGQNVTLSCEQNLNHDAMYWYRQDPGQGLRLIYYSQIVNDFQKGDIAEGYSVSREKKESFPLTVTSAQKNPTAFYLCASSRSRGGEQFFGPGTRLTVL.

V and J are TRBV19 and TRBJ2-7, with TRBD2 matching 7 bases. The CDR3 loop spans 15 amino acids. The germline gives CDR1 LNHDA, CDR2 SQIVND (reference sequence). Trimming removed 2 bases from V and 3 bases from J; junction bases left unmatched: 7. CDR3 amino acids: CASSIRSSGSYEQYF. Written as DNA, the CDR3 is TGTGCCAGTAGTATACGCTCTAGCGGTAGCTACGAGCAGTACTTC.

The sample holds a few counts of this clonotype. V gene TRBV14 combines with J gene TRBJ2-3; D perhaps matches TRBD1 (6 bases). The germline V gene has CDR1 SGHDN and CDR2 FVKESK. The CDR3 is made up of 16 amino acids. Between the trimmed V and J ends, which lost 2 bases and 0 bases, there was a span of 12 bases. The CDR3 sequence: CASSQPARGSTDTQYF. The DNA of the CDR3 is TGTGCCAGCAGCCAACCGGCCAGGGGAAGCACAGATACGCAGTATTTT.

The rearrangement joins TRBV28 to TRBJ2-6; possibly TRBD2 for D (5 bases). CDR3 length: 16 amino acids. Germline-derived CDR1 and CDR2 are MDHEN and SYDVKM. The germline V and J ends were trimmed by 6 bases and 4 bases, with 16 bases remaining between them. DNA of the CDR3: TGTGCCAGCAGCTTCAATGGACTGACCGGGGCCAACGTCCTGACTTTC. Translated, it gives CASSFNGLTGANVLTF.

This clonotype was counted between two and nine times. This chain links TRBV25-1 with TRBJ1-5; the D gene is possibly TRBD1 (6 bases). The CDR3 extends over 14 amino acids. The V gene's germline CDR1 is MGHDK and CDR2 SYGVNS. Between the trimmed V and J ends, which lost 2 bases and 3 bases, there was a span of 8 bases. CDR3 residues: CASSEPGVNQPQHF. The DNA for the CDR3 is TGTGCCAGCAGTGAACCAGGGGTCAATCAGCCCCAGCATTTT.

This clonotype has only a few counts. The V gene is TRBV7-8, the J gene TRBJ2-1, with a weak D call TRBD2 (6 bases). This CDR3 comprises 14 residues. Trimming took 5 bases from V and 0 from J, leaving 8 bases between them. Germline V gene lookup returns CDR1 SGHVS and CDR2 FQNEAQ. The CDR3 here is CASSTGSSYNEQFF. Written as DNA, the CDR3 is TGTGCCAGCAGCACCGGGAGCTCCTACAATGAGCAGTTCTTC.

This clonotype was seen at least ten times. V usage is TRBV10-3 and J usage is TRBJ2-7, with D possibly matching TRBD1 (5 bases). This CDR3 region has 12 residues. Per the germline V gene, CDR1 is ENHRY and CDR2 is SYGVKD. V was cut by 10 bases and J by 1 base, with 11 bases left in between. In nucleotides, the CDR3 is TGTGCCAGCACAGGCGAATCCTACGAGCAGTACTTC. Translation: CASTGESYEQYF.

This clonotype occurred many times. The V and J genes are TRBV5-1 and TRBJ2-7, with D unresolved. Trimming left V 4 bases short and J 7 bases short, with 18 bases between. Germline CDR1 and CDR2: SGHRS and YFSETQ. This CDR3 comprises 14 residues. Here the CDR3 reads CASSPSGPPTEQYF. In nucleotides, the CDR3 is TGCGCCAGCAGCCCGTCAGGTCCCCCCACGGAGCAGTACTTC.

This clonotype was counted at least ten times. The rearrangement uses TRBV29-1 and TRBJ2-1; TRBD1 matches at 9 bases. V dropped 3 bases and J dropped 7; count of bases not matched to a gene: 7. This CDR3 contains 14 residues. CDR1 and CDR2 from the germline V gene are SQVTM and ANQGSEA. The CDR3 nucleotides read TGCAGCGTTGATAGGACAGGGGTGGAGAATGAGCAGTTCTTC. As protein: CSVDRTGVENEQFF.

This clonotype has more than one count but fewer than ten. This CDR3 is CSASRRNQPQHF. The DNA for the CDR3 is TGCAGTGCTAGCAGGCGCAATCAGCCCCAGCATTTT. The chain employs TRBV20-1 and TRBJ1-5; D is undetermined. The CDR3 length is 12 residues. CDR1 is DFQATT and CDR2 is SNEGSKA in the germline V gene (reference sequence). V lost 3 bases and J lost 2, with 5 bases in between.

The chain joins TRBV4-2 to TRBJ2-1; 11 bases align to TRBD2. The CDR3 runs to 16 residues. V was pared by 0 bases and J by 6 bases, with 4 bases of the junction left unmatched. The V gene's germline CDR1 is LGHNA and CDR2 YNFKEQ. The chain's CDR3 is CASSQDIAGGPNEQFF. CDR3 coding DNA: TGTGCCAGCAGCCAAGATATAGCGGGAGGGCCCAATGAGCAGTTCTTC.

In its sample, this clonotype was seen a few times. The gene calls are TRBV6-5 and TRBJ2-7; 9 bases map to TRBD2. The V gene's germline CDR1 is MNHEY and CDR2 SVGAGI. The length of the CDR3 is 14 residues. V lost 7 bases and J lost 5; bases outside the gene matches: 9. CDR3 amino acids: CASTGLAWGDEQYF. DNA for the CDR3: TGTGCCAGCACCGGACTAGCGTGGGGCGACGAGCAGTACTTC.

This chain connects TRBV20-1 to TRBJ1-3; D unclear. V was pared by 7 bases and J by 0 bases, with 7 bases between. CDR1 is DFQATT and CDR2 is SNEGSKA in the germline V gene (reference sequence). The CDR3 runs to 12 residues. CDR3 bases: TGCAGTGTCATAAGCTCTGGAAACACCATATATTTT. This sequence encodes CSVISSGNTIYF.

This clonotype was observed a handful of times. The CDR3 DNA reads as TGTGCCTGGAGTGCTATATCTAGCGGGAGGGGGACCCAGTACTTC. Its protein is CAWSAISSGRGTQYF. The V and J genes are TRBV30 and TRBJ2-5, with 12 bases lining up with TRBD2. This CDR3 has 15 amino acids. The junction had 7 bases not matched to a gene; V was cut back by 1 base and J by 7 bases. CDR1 and CDR2 from the germline V gene are GTSNPN and SVGIG (reference sequence).

The rearrangement uses TRBV4-2 and TRBJ1-2; 9 bases map to TRBD1. The CDR3 is 16 amino acids. Trimming took 1 base from V and 2 from J; bases not matched to a gene: 5. Germline loops: CDR1 LGHNA, CDR2 YNFKEQ. The CDR3 sequence is CASSQVLGTGNYGYTF. CDR3 in DNA: TGTGCCAGCAGCCAAGTTTTAGGGACAGGGAACTATGGCTACACCTTC.

J is TRBJ1-1 and V is TRBV7-9; D is uncertain. The germline V gene has CDR1 SEHNR and CDR2 FQNEAQ (reference sequence). This CDR3 contains 13 residues. V lost 4 bases and J 0 bases, leaving 6 bases between the germline ends. The CDR3 loop is CASSSSMNTEAFF. The CDR3 coding sequence is TGTGCCAGCAGCTCCTCAATGAACACTGAAGCTTTCTTT.